This TCR beta chain was sequenced in a study of control samples from healthy donors and cancer patients. TCRdb's table, derived via immunoSEQ multiplex PCR, lists solely in-frame clones and lacks some. Of 130,000 to 150,000 clones listed, around 94% are singletons. The CDR3 contains 14 residues. Germline assignment: CDR1 SGHRS and CDR2 YFSETQ. V was trimmed by 0 bases and J by 7 bases, leaving 14 bases between them. This sequence originates from a man in his fifties or sixties with colorectal cancer. Sequenced input: PBMCs. This chain uses TRBV5-1 with TRBJ2-7; D may be TRBD1 or TRBD2 (6 bases each). CDR3 amino acids: CASSLGRGHGEQYF. As DNA, the CDR3 is TGCGCCAGCAGCTTGGGACGGGGGCATGGAGAGCAGTACTTC. The complete variable domain, with remaining parts taken from reference TRBV5-1 and TRBJ2-7, reads KAGVTQTPRYLIKTRGQQVTLSCSPISGHRSVSWYQQTPGQGLQFLFEYFSETQRNKGNFPGRFSGRQFSNSRSEMNVSTLELGDSALYLCASSLGRGHGEQYFGPGTRLTVT.